The clone carrying this T cell receptor (beta chain) appeared once. The antigen is undetermined. CDR3 length: 18 residues. Germline loops: CDR1 ENHRY, CDR2 SYGVKD. V lost 10 bases, J lost 2 bases, and 18 bases stayed unmatched. Random hexamers served to reverse transcribe about 0.5 to 1 ug RNA. The method of amplification for TCR beta CDR3 was immunoSEQ multiplex PCR, covering 54 Vbeta and 13 Jbeta. TCRdb re-called the immunoSEQ multiplex PCR reads through MiXCR, storing one row per CDR3 protein. The table lists around 270,000 distinct CDR3 sequences, about 88% of them singletons. The data stem from a study of CD8 T cells in Susac syndrome. Study conclusions and caveats: The study recognized that the number of individuals in its TCR sequencing and HLA analysis was relatively small.

Input material: CD8+ T cells from PBMCs. The sequence came from a human donor with multiple sclerosis. The V call is TRBV10-3, the J call TRBJ2-3, with 10 bases matching TRBD2. CDR3 loop: CATKWVRASGGPTDTQYF. The CDR3 bases are TGTGCCACCAAATGGGTTCGGGCTAGCGGGGGACCCACAGATACGCAGTATTTT.